A single T cell receptor beta chain is shown here with its context. The antigen is undetermined. This sample is drawn from a study of cytomegalovirus exposure and HLA in healthy donors. The study's findings and limits: Most CMV-associated TCR beta chains appeared HLA-restricted in a later analysis. A previous analysis found most TCR beta V segments productive roughly 87% or roughly 30% of the time. DRB1 had the most TCR associations and HLA-C the fewest, a later analysis found, with rates varying by HLA locus.

This CDR3 has 14 amino acids. Germline CDR1 SGHAT, CDR2 FQNNGV. V lost 0 bases and J 1 base, leaving 7 bases between the germline ends. PCR used 60 Vbeta primers and 13 Jbeta primers. Measured with immunoSEQ multiplex PCR; TCRdb has only the in-frame clones, and not every one. The sample shows 270,000 or so clones, nearly 95% of them seen only once. The sequenced material came from PBMCs. This chain connects TRBV11-2 to TRBJ2-7, with D maybe TRBD2 (6 bases). This receptor was obtained from a girl aged 2 to 10 in good health and CMV-seronegative. The CDR3 loop is CASSLESGSYEQYF. The CDR3 nucleotides are TGTGCCAGCAGCTTAGAAAGCGGGTCCTACGAGCAGTACTTC.